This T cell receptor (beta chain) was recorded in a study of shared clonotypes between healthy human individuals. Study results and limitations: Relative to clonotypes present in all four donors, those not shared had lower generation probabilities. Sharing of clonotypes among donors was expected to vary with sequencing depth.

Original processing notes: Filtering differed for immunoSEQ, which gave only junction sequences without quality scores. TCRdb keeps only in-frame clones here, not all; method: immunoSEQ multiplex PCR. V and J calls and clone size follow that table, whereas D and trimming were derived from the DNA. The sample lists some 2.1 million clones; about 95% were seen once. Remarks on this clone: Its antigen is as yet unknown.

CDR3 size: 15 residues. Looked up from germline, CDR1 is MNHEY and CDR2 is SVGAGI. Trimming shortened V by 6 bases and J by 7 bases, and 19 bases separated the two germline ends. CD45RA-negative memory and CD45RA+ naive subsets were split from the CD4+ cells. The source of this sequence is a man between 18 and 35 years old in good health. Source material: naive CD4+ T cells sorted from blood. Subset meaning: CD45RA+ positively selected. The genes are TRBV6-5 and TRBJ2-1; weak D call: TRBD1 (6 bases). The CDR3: CASRFVGAGVNEQFF. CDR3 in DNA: TGTGCCAGCAGATTTGTGGGGGCCGGAGTGAATGAGCAGTTCTTC.